The T cell receptor (beta chain) under discussion was sequenced for a study of T cell responses to AZD1222 COVID-19 vaccine. TCRdb's copy holds only in-frame clones and misses some; the assay was immunoSEQ multiplex PCR. The repertoire has 75,000 to 90,000 clones, 92% of them found once; the top ten carry more than 4.5%. General observations from the study: At study baseline, merely about 6 AZD1222 recipients were seropositive. Dominant CD4 TCR responses targeted spike regions 160-218 and 743-854.

As for this clone: Its antigen is unidentified.

Trimming left V 4 bases short and J 0 bases short, with 12 bases between. CDR3 length: 15 amino acids. Germline CDR1 reads LGHDT; CDR2 reads YNNKEL (reference sequence). The specimen comprised peripheral blood, sampled 28 days after the second AZD1222 dose. The chain recombines TRBV3-1 (or the pseudogene TRBV3-2) with TRBJ1-1; the D gene is possibly TRBD1 (6 bases). The TCR was taken from an adult who received the AZD1222 COVID-19 vaccine. The CDR3 DNA reads as TGTGCCAGCAGCCCTCCGGGACACCTGAACACTGAAGCTTTCTTT. It yields the protein CASSPPGHLNTEAFF.